The 20 T cell receptor beta chains below were found in one sample sequenced in a study of glioma-infiltrating T cells. TCR alpha and beta CDR3 regions were amplified from RNA using iRepertoire nested multiplex PCR. TCRdb independently ran MiXCR on the multiplex PCR reads; one entry per CDR3 protein. The sample has roughly 120,000 distinct CDR3 sequences; 25% to 30% are singletons. Sequenced sample: glioma tissue, nonneoplastic brain tissue, or PBMCs (not recorded which). These receptors originate from a human donor with low-grade glioma or glioblastoma, undergoing nonglioma brain surgery, or in good health (not recorded which).

The chain joins TRBV12-3 or TRBV12-4 to TRBJ2-7; the match to TRBD2 covers 7 bases. Trimming took 6 bases from V and 7 from J; bases not matched to a gene: 12. The CDR3 sequence is 14 residues long. The CDR3 region has the DNA TGTGCCAGCAGCGGGCGGGGGACCCTTCGGGAGCAGTACTTC. It yields the protein CASSGRGTLREQYF.

As for this clonotype: Possible read error: a much larger clone is one base away. The chain carries TRBV18 and TRBJ2-5; 9 bases fit TRBD1. The CDR3 loop spans 16 amino acids. V lost 6 bases, J lost 2 bases, and 10 bases stayed unmatched. Germline V gives CDR1 KGHSH, CDR2 LQKENI. CDR3 in DNA: TGTGCCAGCTCGCCCGGGACAGGGAGGTTTCAAGAGACCCAGTACTTC. Protein: CASSPGTGRFQETQYF.

This clonotype has at least ten counts. The CDR3 DNA sequence: TGCAGTACCATTGCAACTAATGAAAAACTGTTTTTT. Its translation: CSTIATNEKLFF. The V call is TRBV20-1, the J call TRBJ1-4; D remains unclear. The CDR3 length is 12 residues. Trimming shortened V by 8 bases and J by 0 bases, and 7 bases separated the two germline ends. In germline, CDR1 is DFQATT, CDR2 SNEGSKA (reference sequence).

This clonotype has at least ten counts. J is TRBJ1-1 and V is TRBV20-1; TRBD1 aligns across 7 bases. Germline V gene sequence: CDR1 DFQATT, CDR2 SNEGSKA (reference sequence). The CDR3 has 13 residues. The CDR3 DNA reads as TGCAGGGCGGGACAGAGCCAACCCACTGAAGCTTTCTTT. Its translation: CRAGQSQPTEAFF.

This rearrangement joins TRBV29-1 to TRBJ2-3; weak D call: TRBD1 (5 bases). Trimming shortened V by 7 bases and J by 5 bases, and 13 bases separated the two germline ends. Germline loops: CDR1 SQVTM, CDR2 ANQGSEA. CDR3 length: 12 residues. This CDR3 reads CSGIGRGDTQYF. DNA for the CDR3: TGCAGCGGTATAGGTAGGGGAGATACGCAGTATTTT.

The chain is built from TRBV18 and TRBJ1-2; possible D gene TRBD1, 5 bases. V lost 8 bases to trimming and J lost 6 bases, with 25 bases between them. The CDR3 contains 16 residues. Germline-derived CDR1 and CDR2 are KGHSH and LQKENI. The DNA for the CDR3 is TGTGCCAGCAGCCAAGACGGAAGGCAGGGCCCGGATGGCTACACCTTC. This translates into CASSQDGRQGPDGYTF.

The CDR3 reads CSAFGQVEQFF. DNA of the CDR3: TGCAGTGCCTTCGGACAGGTTGAGCAGTTCTTC. This chain links TRBV20-1 with TRBJ2-1; TRBD1 matches at 7 bases. The germline V gene encodes CDR1 DFQATT and CDR2 SNEGSKA (reference sequence). V shed 6 bases, J shed 9 bases, and the junction held 5 bases outside the gene matches. The CDR3 covers 11 residues.

This clonotype was seen at least ten times. The chain recombines TRBV20-1 with TRBJ1-2, with 8 bases identical to TRBD1. The CDR3 loop spans 13 amino acids. The ends lost 6 bases at V and 5 bases at J; junction bases unmatched: 8. CDR1 is DFQATT, CDR2 SNEGSKA, per germline (reference sequence). The chain's CDR3 is CSATTGVGYGYTF. For the CDR3, the DNA is TGCAGTGCGACGACAGGGGTAGGGTATGGCTACACCTTC.

This clonotype was counted many times. This chain links TRBV6-2 or TRBV6-3 with TRBJ2-7, with D maybe TRBD2 (5 bases). The CDR3 sequence is 14 residues long. CDR1 is MNHEY, CDR2 SVGEGT, per germline. The V and J ends lost 0 bases and 0 bases respectively, with 6 bases between them. This CDR3 is CASSYSSGSYEQYF. CDR3 DNA sequence: TGTGCCAGCAGTTACTCGAGCGGCTCCTACGAGCAGTACTTC.

The J gene is TRBJ1-5, the V gene TRBV12-3 or TRBV12-4; D is uncertain. The length of the CDR3 is 15 residues. V lost 5 bases to trimming and J lost 4 bases, with 15 bases between them. Written as DNA, the CDR3 is TGTGCCAGCAGTCCCCTGACGGGCCGGAATCAGCCCCAGCATTTT. Its translation is CASSPLTGRNQPQHF.

This clonotype appeared many times. The V gene is TRBV20-1, the J gene TRBJ2-7; TRBD1 matches 9 bases. V lost 1 base, J lost 4 bases, and 8 bases stayed unmatched. The germline V gene has CDR1 DFQATT and CDR2 SNEGSKA (reference sequence). This CDR3 is 15 amino acids long. The CDR3 coding sequence is TGCAGTGCTAGAGCTTTCGGGACAGGGTATTACGAGCAGTACTTC. It is translated as CSARAFGTGYYEQYF.

The table lists this clonotype with many counts. The V call is TRBV7-9, the J call TRBJ2-7; D gene ambiguous. The CDR3 length is 13 residues. Germline CDR1 SEHNR, CDR2 FQNEAQ (reference sequence). Trimming stripped 2 bases from V and 2 bases from J, with 7 bases between. The CDR3 DNA reads TGTGCCAGCAGCTTATCCCATGCCTACGAGCAGTACTTC. As protein: CASSLSHAYEQYF.

V gene TRBV7-2 combines with J gene TRBJ2-5; D call uncertain. V was cut by 6 bases and J by 3 bases, with 5 bases left in between. The CDR3 runs to 11 residues. Germline-derived CDR1 and CDR2 are SGHTA and FQGNSA. The DNA for the CDR3 is TGTGCCAGCAGACGCGAAGAGACCCAGTACTTC. Protein product: CASRREETQYF.

This clonotype was detected many times. The chain couples TRBV5-1 to TRBJ1-5; D uncertain. Trimming shortened V by 0 bases and J by 0 bases, and 7 bases separated the two germline ends. This CDR3 region has 15 residues. Germline CDR1 reads SGHRS; CDR2 reads YFSETQ. DNA for the CDR3: TGCGCCAGCAGCTTGGGATTTGGTAGCAATCAGCCCCAGCATTTT. It translates to CASSLGFGSNQPQHF. Full variable domain (rest looked up from reference TRBV5-1 and TRBJ1-5): KAGVTQTPRYLIKTRGQQVTLSCSPISGHRSVSWYQQTPGQGLQFLFEYFSETQRNKGNFPGRFSGRQFSNSRSEMNVSTLELGDSALYLCASSLGFGSNQPQHFGDGTRLSIL.

This clonotype was counted at least ten times. The chain couples TRBV7-9 to TRBJ2-7, with a weak D call TRBD2 (5 bases). V was shortened by 6 bases and J by 6 bases, with 18 bases between the two germline ends. Germline V lookup: CDR1 SEHNR, CDR2 FQNEAQ (reference sequence). The CDR3 consists of 14 residues. The CDR3 sequence is CASRHASTWSEQYF. DNA for the CDR3: TGTGCCAGCAGGCACGCTAGCACCTGGAGCGAGCAGTACTTC.

A remark on this clonotype: The junction departs from the called germline gene at one end, perhaps through a read error. The chain is built from TRBV6-6 and TRBJ1-1; tentative D call: TRBD1 (5 bases). CDR3 length: 14 amino acids. The germline V gene has CDR1 MNHNY and CDR2 SVGAGI (reference sequence). DNA for the CDR3: TGTGCCAACAGTTACGATGAGGGGCGCACTGAAGCTTTATTT. It codes for CANSYDEGRTEALF.

J is TRBJ2-7 and V is TRBV19; weak D call: TRBD2 (5 bases). CDR3 length: 16 amino acids. V lost 3 bases to trimming and J lost 5 bases, with 20 bases between them. Germline V gene data show CDR1 as LNHDA and CDR2 as SQIVND (reference sequence). CDR3 amino acids: CASSIYPGKGRHEQYF. CDR3 sequence (DNA): TGTGCCAGTAGTATCTACCCGGGAAAGGGAAGGCACGAGCAGTACTTC.

This clonotype was picked up many times. The CDR3 protein is CASSYLAGAGGNTIYF. Here the CDR3 DNA reads TGTGCCAGCAGCTATCTCGCGGGGGCAGGAGGAAACACCATATATTTT. The chain carries TRBV6-1 and TRBJ1-3; D might be TRBD1 (6 bases). Trimming removed 6 bases from V and 4 bases from J, with 19 bases in between. This CDR3 comprises 16 residues. Germline lookup yields CDR1 MNHNS and CDR2 SASEGT.

This clonotype was detected many times. The V and J genes are TRBV3-1 and TRBJ2-3; D gene unclear. CDR1 and CDR2 (germline): LGHDT, YNNKEL (reference sequence). With 0 bases removed from V and 6 bases from J, the gap between germline ends came to 7 bases. The CDR3 extends over 13 amino acids. Written as DNA, the CDR3 is TGTGCCAGCAGCCAAGATAGTGGTGATACGCAGTATTTT. Its protein product is CASSQDSGDTQYF.

This clonotype appeared many times. The V gene is TRBV7-2, the J gene TRBJ2-7, with no clear D. The CDR3 has 14 amino acids. CDR1 and CDR2 from the germline V gene are SGHTA and FQGNSA. V lost 0 bases and J lost 6, with 12 bases in between. The CDR3 nucleotides are TGTGCCAGCAGCTTAGCGGGATCCTACGGCGAGCAGTACTTC. This gives the protein CASSLAGSYGEQYF.